The 24 T cell receptor beta chains listed next were all sequenced from one sample in a study of blood T cell repertoires in COVID-19. Sequencing used immunoSEQ multiplex PCR; TCRdb keeps in-frame clones, though not all of them. The sample yields tens of thousands of clones, approximately 89% seen once. Material for sequencing was peripheral blood. The receptors shown here come from a human donor with active COVID-19. The donor label of this sample is uncertain.

This clone was detected once. The chain employs TRBV5-1 and TRBJ1-1; D might be TRBD1 (5 bases). CDR1 and CDR2 from the germline V gene are SGHRS and YFSETQ. The CDR3 has 15 residues. V shed 0 bases and J shed 6 bases, with 15 bases lying between them. This chain's CDR3 is CASSLAITQGAEAFF. The CDR3 DNA sequence: TGCGCCAGCAGCTTGGCAATAACGCAGGGTGCTGAAGCTTTCTTT.

The V gene is TRBV9, the J gene TRBJ2-5, with TRBD1 matching over 10 bases. The CDR3 covers 15 residues. Per the germline V gene, CDR1 is SGDLS and CDR2 is YYNGEE. V dropped 3 bases and J dropped 5; count of bases not matched to a gene: 7. The CDR3 DNA reads TGTGCCAGCAGCGCCGGGACAGGGGTTCGGGAGACCCAGTACTTC. Its protein is CASSAGTGVRETQYF.

CDR3 DNA: TGTGCCAGCAGACCGAACTCAGGGGGAGTGACTGAAGCTTTCTTT. This encodes CASRPNSGGVTEAFF. V and J are TRBV9 and TRBJ1-1, with 7 nucleotides matching TRBD1. With V trimmed by 5 bases and J by 5 bases, 12 bases remained unmatched. Looked up from germline, CDR1 is SGDLS and CDR2 is YYNGEE. The CDR3 covers 15 residues. Complete variable domain (other parts from reference TRBV9 and TRBJ1-1): DSGVTQTPKHLITATGQRVTLRCSPRSGDLSVYWYQQSLDQGLQFLIQYYNGEERAKGNILERFSAQQFPDLHSELNLSSLELGDSALYFCASRPNSGGVTEAFFGQGTRLTVV.

This clone is medium-sized by share. The chain couples TRBV7-9 to TRBJ2-7; TRBD2 agrees at 10 bases. CDR1 is SEHNR and CDR2 is FQNEAQ in the germline V gene (reference sequence). The ends lost 5 bases at V and 3 bases at J; junction bases unmatched: 4. The CDR3 is made up of 14 amino acids. The CDR3 DNA follows: TGTGCCAGCAGCCCGCCTAGCGGGAGCTACGAGCAGTACTTC. Translated: CASSPPSGSYEQYF. The whole variable domain, remainder taken from reference TRBV7-9 and TRBJ2-7, is DTGVSQNPRHKITKRGQNVTFRCDPISEHNRLYWYRQTLGQGPEFLTYFQNEAQLEKSRLLSDRFSAERPKGSFSTLEIQRTEQGDSAMYLCASSPPSGSYEQYFGPGTRLTVT.

The chain employs TRBV5-5 and TRBJ1-2, with 7 positions matching TRBD1. Germline loops: CDR1 SGHKS, CDR2 YYEKEE (reference sequence). The CDR3 has 14 residues. V lost 4 bases to trimming and J lost 6 bases; unmatched junction nucleotides: 9. In nucleotides, the CDR3 is TGTGCCAGCAGCGGATGGGGACAGTCGGATGGCTACACCTTC. Translating gives CASSGWGQSDGYTF.

The rearrangement links TRBV5-1 to TRBJ1-2; D ambiguous. The CDR3 consists of 14 residues. From germline, CDR1 is SGHRS and CDR2 YFSETQ. V was trimmed by 0 bases and J by 3 bases, leaving 9 bases between them. The CDR3 region has the DNA TGCGCCAGCAGCTTGGATGTCGGGTACTATGGCTACACCTTC. Protein: CASSLDVGYYGYTF.

The chain has TRBV4-3 and TRBJ2-7, with 11 positions matching TRBD2. Germline V gene data show CDR1 as LGHNA and CDR2 as YSLEER. There are 15 residues in the CDR3. Trimming removed 0 bases from V and 3 bases from J; junction bases left unmatched: 1. CDR3 sequence: CASSQDLAGGYEQYF. CDR3 coding DNA: TGCGCCAGCAGCCAAGATCTAGCGGGGGGCTACGAGCAGTACTTC.

This clone was seen only a few times. The gene calls are TRBV6-1 and TRBJ1-5; no clear D gene. V lost 1 base, J lost 9 bases, and 10 bases lay in between. Germline V gene data show CDR1 as MNHNS and CDR2 as SASEGT. This CDR3 comprises 13 residues. Here the CDR3 reads CASSEEYSLPQHF. CDR3 coding DNA: TGTGCCAGCAGTGAAGAGTACAGTTTGCCCCAGCATTTT.

This clone has only a few counts. The chain recombines TRBV5-1 with TRBJ2-3; TRBD2 matches 9 bases. The CDR3 spans 17 residues. Germline V CDR1 and CDR2: SGHRS, YFSETQ. The junction had 5 bases not matched to a gene; V was cut back by 0 bases and J by 0 bases. The chain's CDR3 is CASSLGSGGTSTDTQYF. The CDR3 nucleotides are TGCGCCAGCAGCTTGGGCAGCGGGGGGACTAGCACAGATACGCAGTATTTT. The complete variable domain, with remaining parts taken from reference TRBV5-1 and TRBJ2-3, reads KAGVTQTPRYLIKTRGQQVTLSCSPISGHRSVSWYQQTPGQGLQFLFEYFSETQRNKGNFPGRFSGRQFSNSRSEMNVSTLELGDSALYLCASSLGSGGTSTDTQYFGPGTRLTVL.

The chain is built from TRBV18 and TRBJ2-3; a possible D gene is TRBD1 (6 bases). The CDR3 runs to 16 residues. V lost 2 bases, J lost 0 bases, and 12 bases lay in between. Looked up from germline, CDR1 is KGHSH and CDR2 is LQKENI. CDR3 bases: TGTGCCAGCTCACCAGGGCAGGGGAAAAGCACAGATACGCAGTATTTT. It specifies CASSPGQGKSTDTQYF.

The chain joins TRBV24-1 to TRBJ2-1; the D gene is possibly TRBD2 (6 bases). The CDR3 is made up of 16 amino acids. CDR1 KGHDR and CDR2 SFDVKD come from the germline V gene. Deletions cut 1 base from V and 0 bases from J, with 9 bases between. This chain's CDR3 is CATSDFRRGSYNEQFF. CDR3 nucleotide sequence: TGTGCCACCAGTGATTTCCGGCGGGGCTCCTACAATGAGCAGTTCTTC.

The genes are TRBV4-2 and TRBJ1-1; the D is unclear. CDR1 is LGHNA and CDR2 is YNFKEQ in the germline V gene. The germline V and J ends were trimmed by 3 bases and 4 bases, with 12 bases remaining between them. The CDR3 is 14 residues long. The CDR3 here is CASSQRPGSTEAFF. DNA of the CDR3: TGTGCCAGCAGCCAGCGCCCTGGGAGCACTGAAGCTTTCTTT.

V and J are TRBV16 and TRBJ2-4; a weak D match, TRBD1 (6 bases). Trimming shortened V by 1 base and J by 5 bases, and 12 bases separated the two germline ends. Germline V gene data show CDR1 as KGHSY and CDR2 as FQNENV. There are 15 residues in the CDR3. The CDR3 nucleotides are TGTGCCAGCAGCCAATTACAGGGCGTCCAAAACATTCAGTACTTC. As protein: CASSQLQGVQNIQYF. Together with reference TRBV16 and TRBJ2-4, the CDR3 gives the full variable domain: GEEVAQTPKHLVRGEGQKAKLYCAPIKGHSYVFWYQQVLKNEFKFLISFQNENVFDETGMPKERFSAKCLPNSPCSLEIQATKLEDSAVYFCASSQLQGVQNIQYFGAGTRLSVL.

This clone was observed a single time. The chain's CDR3 is CASSTKPGLAGSYEQYF. CDR3 DNA: TGTGCCAGTAGTACGAAACCGGGACTAGCGGGAAGCTACGAGCAGTACTTC. This chain links TRBV19 with TRBJ2-7; 13 bases align to TRBD2. This CDR3 has 17 residues. With 4 bases clipped from V and 3 bases from J, the junction kept 9 bases outside the gene matches. Germline V gene sequence: CDR1 LNHDA, CDR2 SQIVND (reference sequence).

V usage is TRBV2 and J usage is TRBJ2-3; D possibly corresponds to TRBD2 (5 bases). The germline V and J ends were trimmed by 8 bases and 1 base, with 10 bases remaining between them. CDR1 is SNHLY and CDR2 is FYNNEI in the germline V gene. The CDR3 loop spans 13 amino acids. CDR3: CASRTRGTDTQYF. CDR3 bases: TGTGCCAGCCGGACGCGGGGCACAGATACGCAGTATTTT.

The gene calls are TRBV11-2 and TRBJ1-1, with 9 positions matching TRBD1. CDR1 SGHAT and CDR2 FQNNGV come from the germline V gene. With V trimmed by 5 bases and J by 4 bases, 8 bases remained unmatched. The CDR3 totals 15 residues. CDR3 amino acids: CASSHFRDRVTEAFF. Written as DNA, the CDR3 is TGTGCCAGCAGCCATTTCCGGGACAGGGTCACTGAAGCTTTCTTT.

DNA of the CDR3: TGTGCCAGCAGTTACGGCCTTAACAACTACAATGAGCAGTTCTTC. Translating it yields CASSYGLNNYNEQFF. This chain joins TRBV6-2 or TRBV6-3 and TRBJ2-1; D gene unclear. The CDR3 has 15 amino acids. Looked up from germline, CDR1 is MNHEY and CDR2 is SVGEGT. Trimming pared 2 bases from V and 3 bases from J, leaving 11 bases between.

CDR3 loop: CASSKSRLAGYEQYF. In nucleotides, the CDR3 is TGTGCCAGCAGCAAAAGCCGACTAGCGGGCTACGAGCAGTACTTC. The V gene is TRBV28, the J gene TRBJ2-7; 10 nucleotides align to TRBD2. CDR3 length equals 15 residues. Germline-derived CDR1 and CDR2 are MDHEN and SYDVKM. After removal of 6 bases from V and 3 bases from J, the junction contained 8 bases not matched to a gene. Variable domain in full (rest from reference TRBV28 and TRBJ2-7): DVKVTQSSRYLVKRTGEKVFLECVQDMDHENMFWYRQDPGLGLRLIYFSYDVKMKEKGDIPEGYSVSREKKERFSLILESASTNQTSMYLCASSKSRLAGYEQYFGPGTRLTVT.

V gene TRBV28 combines with J gene TRBJ2-5, with D possibly matching TRBD1 (7 bases). The germline V gene has CDR1 MDHEN and CDR2 SYDVKM. The CDR3 totals 19 residues. V was pared by 6 bases and J by 5 bases, with 31 bases between. CDR3 loop: CASRGYGEKGPGGSETQYF. For the CDR3, the DNA is TGTGCCAGCAGGGGTTATGGCGAAAAAGGACCAGGGGGGAGCGAGACCCAGTACTTC.

This chain uses TRBV27 with TRBJ2-1; TRBD2 aligns across 11 bases. Germline V lookup: CDR1 MNHEY, CDR2 SMNVEV (reference sequence). This CDR3 comprises 15 residues. V dropped 7 bases and J dropped 7; count of bases not matched to a gene: 9. Here the CDR3 reads CASTWASGGRNEQFF. CDR3 in DNA: TGTGCCAGCACCTGGGCTAGCGGGGGGCGGAATGAGCAGTTCTTC.

This chain connects TRBV6-2 or TRBV6-3 to TRBJ2-3; D possibly corresponds to TRBD2 (6 bases). Germline V gives CDR1 MNHEY, CDR2 SVGEGT. V lost 2 bases to trimming and J lost 0 bases, with 9 bases between them. The CDR3 runs to 15 residues. CDR3 in amino acids: CASSYAGTSTDTQYF. CDR3 DNA: TGTGCCAGCAGTTACGCGGGGACTAGCACAGATACGCAGTATTTT.

V gene TRBV7-8 combines with J gene TRBJ1-1, with D possibly TRBD1 on 6 matching bases. The CDR3 is 15 amino acids. Trimming left V 3 bases short and J 4 bases short, with 15 bases between. Germline lookup yields CDR1 SGHVS and CDR2 FQNEAQ. CDR3: CASSFNRDTFTEAFF. CDR3 bases: TGTGCCAGCAGCTTTAACCGGGACACTTTCACTGAAGCTTTCTTT.

The CDR3 DNA follows: TGTGCCAGCACCCAGACGGAGTATGAAAAACTGTTTTTT. Translation: CASTQTEYEKLFF. The chain is built from TRBV28 and TRBJ1-4; D unclear. Deletions cut 7 bases from V and 6 bases from J, with 12 bases between. CDR3 length: 13 amino acids. The germline V gene has CDR1 MDHEN and CDR2 SYDVKM.

The chain is built from TRBV9 and TRBJ1-2; TRBD1 aligns across 8 bases. This CDR3 contains 13 residues. Germline CDR1 reads SGDLS; CDR2 reads YYNGEE. Trimming at V came to 2 bases and at J to 7 bases, leaving 4 bases not matched to a gene. The CDR3 DNA sequence: TGTGCCAGCAGCGTTGCAGGGGGCCGTGGCTACACCTTC. Its protein product is CASSVAGGRGYTF.